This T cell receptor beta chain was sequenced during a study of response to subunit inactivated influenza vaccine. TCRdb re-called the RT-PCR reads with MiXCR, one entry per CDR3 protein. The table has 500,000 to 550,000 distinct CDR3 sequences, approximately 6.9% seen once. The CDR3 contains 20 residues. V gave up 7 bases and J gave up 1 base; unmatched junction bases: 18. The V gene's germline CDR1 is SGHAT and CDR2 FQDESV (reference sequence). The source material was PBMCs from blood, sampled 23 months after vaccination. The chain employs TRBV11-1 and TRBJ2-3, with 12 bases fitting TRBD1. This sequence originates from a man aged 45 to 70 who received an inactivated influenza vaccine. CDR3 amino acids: CASTQPGDRGRMGGTDTQYF. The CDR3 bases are TGTGCCAGCACCCAACCCGGGGACAGGGGGCGCATGGGGGGCACAGATACGCAGTATTTT.